The present T cell receptor beta chain was sequenced within a study of cytomegalovirus exposure and HLA in healthy donors. Study outcomes and limitations: Donors were assumed by presence/absence analyses to have roughly uniform sequencing depth.

PCR primers comprised 60 Vbeta and 13 Jbeta primers. The protocol was immunoSEQ multiplex PCR, while the TCRdb copy is restricted to in-frame clones and leaves out a portion. The sample records roughly 130,000 clones, 75% to 85% being singletons. About this clone: Its antigen is undetermined.

CDR3 length equals 15 residues. Germline loops: CDR1 KGHSH, CDR2 LQKENI. Losses at the gene ends were 2 bases for V and 5 bases for J; bases not matched to a gene: 3. Unrecorded immune exposures were likely, despite nominal health at sampling. The TCR comes from a male donor in good health and CMV-seronegative. V and J are TRBV18 and TRBJ2-1, with 10 nucleotides matching TRBD2. The specimen sequenced was PBMCs. DNA for the CDR3: TGTGCCAGCTCACCAAGGACTAGCGGCGACAATGAGCAGTTCTTC. Its translation: CASSPRTSGDNEQFF.